The T cell receptor (beta chain) described here comes from a study of blood T cell repertoires in COVID-19. Study summary: Researchers got acute and convalescent COVID-19 samples from the United States, Italy and Spain.

The method was immunoSEQ multiplex PCR; TCRdb's version includes in-frame clones alone and lacks a portion of them. The sample carries about 40,000 clones, 85% recorded once. This clone showed up just once. V lost 0 bases and J 5 bases, leaving 13 bases between the germline ends. The CDR3 is 16 residues long. Per the germline V gene, CDR1 is MGHRA and CDR2 is YSYEKL. The gene calls are TRBV4-1 and TRBJ1-4, with a possible D match to TRBD1 (6 bases). This clonotype originated in a human donor in a cohort sampled during active COVID-19. Sequencing used peripheral blood. The CDR3 sequence is CASSQDFRGRNEKLFF. The CDR3 nucleotides read TGCGCCAGCAGCCAAGATTTCAGGGGAAGAAATGAAAAACTGTTTTTT.